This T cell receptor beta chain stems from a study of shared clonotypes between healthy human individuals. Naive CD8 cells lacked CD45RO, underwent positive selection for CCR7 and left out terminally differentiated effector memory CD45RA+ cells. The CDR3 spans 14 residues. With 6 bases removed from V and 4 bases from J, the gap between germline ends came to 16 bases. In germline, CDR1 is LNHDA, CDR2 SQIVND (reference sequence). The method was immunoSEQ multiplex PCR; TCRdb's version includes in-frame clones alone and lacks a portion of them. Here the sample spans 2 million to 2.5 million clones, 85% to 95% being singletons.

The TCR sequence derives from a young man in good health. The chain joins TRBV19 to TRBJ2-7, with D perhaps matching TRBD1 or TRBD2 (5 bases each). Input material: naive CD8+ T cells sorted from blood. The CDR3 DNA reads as TGTGCCAGTAGCGAGGGGAAGGGCTGGTACGAGCAGTACTTC. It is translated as CASSEGKGWYEQYF.